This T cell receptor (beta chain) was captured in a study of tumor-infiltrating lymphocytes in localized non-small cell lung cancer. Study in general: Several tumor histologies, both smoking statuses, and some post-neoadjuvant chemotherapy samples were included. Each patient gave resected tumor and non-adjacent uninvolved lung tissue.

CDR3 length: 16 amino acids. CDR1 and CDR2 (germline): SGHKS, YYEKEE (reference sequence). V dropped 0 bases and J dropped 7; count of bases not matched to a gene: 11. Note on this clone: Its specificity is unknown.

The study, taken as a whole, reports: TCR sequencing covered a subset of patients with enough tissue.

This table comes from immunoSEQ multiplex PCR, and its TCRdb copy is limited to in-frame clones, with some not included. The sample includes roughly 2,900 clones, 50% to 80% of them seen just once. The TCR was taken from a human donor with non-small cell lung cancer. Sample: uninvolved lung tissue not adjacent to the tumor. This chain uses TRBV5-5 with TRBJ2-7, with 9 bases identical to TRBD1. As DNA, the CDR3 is TGTGCCAGCAGCTTGGCCGATCGTGACAGGGGGGGTGAGCAGTACTTC. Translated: CASSLADRDRGGEQYF. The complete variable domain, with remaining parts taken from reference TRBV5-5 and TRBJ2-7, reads DAGVTQSPTHLIKTRGQQVTLRCSPISGHKSVSWYQQVLGQGPQFIFQYYEKEERGRGNFPDRFSARQFPNYSSELNVNALLLGDSALYLCASSLADRDRGGEQYFGPGTRLTVT.